This T cell receptor (beta chain) was obtained from a study of blood T cell repertoires in COVID-19. Authors' data handling: The assay estimated nucleated cells by amplifying reference gene primers. Profiling relied on immunoSEQ multiplex PCR, and the TCRdb table lists in-frame clones only, not all of them. V and J calls and clone size follow that table, whereas D and trimming were derived from the DNA. The sample lists tens of thousands of clones; approximately 90% were seen once. Germline assignment: CDR1 WSHSY and CDR2 SAAADI. This CDR3 has 15 residues. Trimming removed 2 bases from V and 5 bases from J, with 15 bases in between.

The V gene is TRBV10-2, the J gene TRBJ2-5; D might be TRBD2 (6 bases). The clonotype originates from a human donor in a cohort sampled during active COVID-19. Sequencing was done on a sample of peripheral blood. The CDR3 nucleotides read TGCGCCAGCAGTGAGAGCGTTGGCAGCGGGGAGACCCAGTACTTC. Residues: CASSESVGSGETQYF.